The rows below give T cell receptor beta chains drawn from one sample of a study of T cell changes during pregnancy in multiple sclerosis. Profiling relied on immunoSEQ multiplex PCR, and the TCRdb table lists in-frame clones only, not all of them. The top ten clones hold 0.7% to 0.95% of a sample with tens of thousands of clones, over 90% of them seen once. Sequenced here: peripheral blood, sampled in the third trimester of pregnancy. The receptors shown here come from a female donor with multiple sclerosis, enrolled in a pregnancy study. The CDR3 runs from the conserved cysteine through the conserved F or W. D genes are given only for firm matches. Clone size appears in some rows only: once, few, many, or a class for an expanded clone.

TRBJ2-3 . . TRBV28 CASSSGTLRKDTQYF TGTGCCAGCAGTTCCGGGACACTCAGAAAGGATACGCAGTATTTT
TRBJ1-2 . . TRBV30 CAWSVQGTLNYGYTF TGTGCCTGGAGTGTACAGGGCACCCTTAACTATGGCTACACCTTC
TRBJ2-3 few TRBD2 TRBV4-3 CASSQDQRGGDTQYF TGCGCCAGCAGCCAAGATCAGCGGGGGGGAGATACGCAGTATTTT
TRBJ2-7 . . TRBV7-9 CASSLGWASDDEQYF TGTGCCAGCAGCTTAGGATGGGCTAGCGATGACGAGCAGTACTTC
TRBJ2-3 . . TRBV6-5 CASSYGTSRADTQYF TGTGCCAGCAGTTACGGTACATCGAGGGCAGATACGCAGTATTTT
TRBJ2-7 . . TRBV7-9 CASSLFGGHEQYF TGTGCCAGCAGCTTATTTGGGGGCCACGAGCAGTACTTC
TRBJ1-1 . TRBD1 TRBV7-3 CASSPTGGTEAFF TGTGCCAGCAGCCCGACAGGGGGGACTGAAGCTTTCTTT
TRBJ2-1 . TRBD2 TRBV6-5 CASSRLGAGTNEQFF TGTGCCAGCAGCCGTTTGGGAGCGGGGACCAATGAGCAGTTCTTC
TRBJ1-1 once . TRBV19 CASRVSRNTEAFF TGTGCCAGTCGGGTGAGCAGAAACACTGAAGCTTTCTTT
TRBJ2-5 . . TRBV5-1 CASSLTSPQETQYF TGCGCCAGCAGCTTGACTAGCCCTCAAGAGACCCAGTACTTC
TRBJ2-1 . TRBD2 TRBV5-1 CASTRHVLAGVSEQFF TGCGCCAGCACGCGGCACGTACTAGCGGGAGTCTCTGAGCAGTTCTTC
TRBJ1-2 . . TRBV5-6 CASSFPNGGTYGYTF TGTGCCAGCAGCTTCCCAAATGGGGGGACCTATGGCTACACCTTC
TRBJ1-2 once . TRBV6-5 CASSYWGPTDGYTF TGTGCCAGCAGTTACTGGGGGCCCACGGATGGCTACACCTTC
TRBJ2-3 . . TRBV6-6 CASCGGFTDTQYF TGTGCCAGCTGTGGCGGGTTTACAGATACGCAGTATTTT
TRBJ2-5 . . TRBV5-6 CASSFEVAETQYF TGTGCCAGCAGCTTTGAGGTAGCGGAGACCCAGTACTTC
TRBJ2-1 . . TRBV30 CAWARGTHGQFF TGTGCCTGGGCCCGGGGGACTCACGGGCAGTTCTTC
TRBJ1-4 . TRBD1 TRBV14 CASSQDIGQVPFFTNEKLFF TGTGCCAGCAGCCAAGATATCGGACAGGTTCCGTTTTTCACTAATGAAAAACTGTTTTTT
TRBJ2-5 . . TRBV6-6 CASSTGFQETQYF TGTGCCAGCAGCACGGGATTCCAAGAGACCCAGTACTTC
TRBJ1-3 . . TRBV6-1 CASSGGLGGNTIYF TGTGCCAGCAGTGGGGGGCTAGGAGGAAACACCATATATTTT
TRBJ2-7 . TRBD2 TRBV19 CASRTGEGTYEQYF TGTGCCAGTAGGACCGGGGAGGGAACCTACGAGCAGTACTTC
TRBJ2-7 . TRBD1 TRBV4-2 CASSQYRGTYEQYF TGTGCCAGCAGCCAATACAGGGGAACCTACGAGCAGTACTTC
TRBJ1-2 . . TRBV19 CASSMNSFDGYTF TGTGCCAGTAGTATGAACAGCTTTGATGGCTACACCTTC
TRBJ2-6 . . TRBV7-9 CATPPIGANVLTF TGTGCCACCCCGCCTATCGGGGCCAACGTCCTGACTTTC
TRBJ2-7 . TRBD2 TRBV19 CASIGRLAGPYEQYF TGTGCCAGTATCGGCAGGCTAGCGGGACCCTACGAGCAGTACTTC
TRBJ1-5 . . TRBV18 CASSPPGSGNQPQHF TGTGCCAGCTCACCTCCGGGGTCTGGCAATCAGCCCCAGCATTTT
TRBJ2-1 . . TRBV27 CASLRDNEQFF TGTGCCAGCCTAAGAGACAATGAGCAGTTCTTC
TRBJ2-3 once TRBD2 TRBV7-9 CASSLALLREASSTDTQYF TGTGCCAGCAGCTTAGCCCTCTTGCGGGAGGCCTCTAGCACAGATACGCAGTATTTT
TRBJ2-7 . TRBD1 TRBV27 CASRPRETGTGGLEQYF TGTGCCAGCAGACCCCGGGAAACCGGGACAGGGGGGCTCGAGCAGTACTTC
TRBJ2-1 . TRBD2 TRBV20-1 CSARTGTTQFF TGCAGTGCTAGGACCGGGACTACCCAGTTCTTC
TRBJ2-3 . TRBD1 TRBV27 CASSFGRGRQDTQYF TGTGCCAGCAGTTTTGGTAGGGGGCGCCAAGATACGCAGTATTTT
TRBJ2-5 . . TRBV4-1 CASSQEQALQETQYF TGCGCCAGCAGCCAAGAGCAAGCGTTACAAGAGACCCAGTACTTC
TRBJ2-1 . . TRBV2 CASRLAAEQFF TGTGCCAGCAGACTAGCTGCTGAGCAGTTCTTC
TRBJ2-1 . . TRBV4-2 CASSRSQDITYNEQFF TGTGCCAGCAGCCGATCACAGGACATCACCTACAATGAGCAGTTCTTC
TRBJ2-3 . TRBD2 TRBV5-1 CASSPGTTTDTQYF TGCGCCAGCAGCCCCGGGACTACGACAGATACGCAGTATTTT
TRBJ2-7 . . TRBV14 CASSSDRAYEQYF TGTGCCAGCAGCTCGGACAGAGCCTACGAGCAGTACTTC
TRBJ1-2 . TRBD1 TRBV28 CASRRGQDYGYTF TGTGCCAGCAGAAGGGGACAGGATTATGGCTACACCTTC
TRBJ1-2 . TRBD1 TRBV10-3 CAITPRQGAGGYTF TGTGCCATCACTCCGAGACAGGGGGCTGGAGGCTACACCTTC
TRBJ1-2 . TRBD1 TRBV19 CASSVRDRDYGYTF TGTGCCAGTAGTGTTCGGGACAGGGACTATGGCTACACCTTC
TRBJ2-7 . TRBD2 TRBV28 CASSPGLAAYEQYF TGTGCCAGCAGTCCTGGACTAGCGGCGTACGAGCAGTACTTC
TRBJ2-7 . TRBD1 TRBV4-1 CASSQEQQGYSYEQYF TGCGCCAGCAGCCAAGAGCAACAGGGGTATTCGTACGAGCAGTACTTC
TRBJ2-3 . . TRBV10-3 CAIRDTASTDTQYF TGTGCCATCAGGGACACTGCTAGCACAGATACGCAGTATTTT
TRBJ1-5 . TRBD1 TRBV19 CASSIRGQGLPQPQHF TGTGCCAGTAGTATTCGGGGACAGGGATTGCCTCAGCCCCAGCATTTT
TRBJ1-5 . . TRBV27 CASSTQGQPQHF TGTGCCAGCAGTACACAGGGCCAGCCCCAGCATTTT
TRBJ2-3 . . TRBV5-1 CASSSSSTDTQYF TGCGCCAGCAGCAGTAGTAGCACAGATACGCAGTATTTT
TRBJ1-2 . TRBD1 TRBV27 CASSAQGVYGYTF TGTGCCAGCAGCGCACAGGGGGTCTATGGCTACACCTTC
TRBJ2-2 . . TRBV6-4 CASSDSKGQGNTGELFF TGTGCCAGCAGTGACTCGAAGGGGCAGGGGAACACCGGGGAGCTGTTTTTT
TRBJ2-1 . . TRBV11-2 CASSSGGWLDEQFF TGTGCCAGCAGCTCCGGCGGTTGGTTGGATGAGCAGTTCTTC
TRBJ1-2 . . TRBV19 CASSIGSGHQYGYTF TGTGCCAGTAGTATAGGGTCGGGACACCAATATGGCTACACCTTC
TRBJ2-7 . . TRBV29-1 CSVAEGSSYEQYF TGCAGCGTTGCCGAGGGTAGCTCCTACGAGCAGTACTTC
TRBJ1-1 . . TRBV19 CASSITGRNTEAFF TGTGCCAGTAGTATCACAGGGAGAAACACTGAAGCTTTCTTT
TRBJ2-1 . TRBD2 TRBV19 CASSISGSGNEQFF TGTGCCAGTAGTATCAGCGGGAGTGGCAATGAGCAGTTCTTC
TRBJ2-7 few . TRBV9 CASSVAPGATYEQYF TGTGCCAGCAGCGTAGCACCTGGGGCTACCTACGAGCAGTACTTC
TRBJ2-1 . . TRBV28 CASSIETPSYNEQFF TGTGCCAGCAGTATAGAGACTCCCTCCTACAATGAGCAGTTCTTC